This T cell receptor beta chain was obtained from a study of cytomegalovirus exposure and HLA in healthy donors. Both 60 Vbeta primers and 13 Jbeta primers went into the PCR. Sequencing was performed with immunoSEQ multiplex PCR; in TCRdb, only in-frame clones are kept and a portion is missing. Of approximately 100,000 clones detected, approximately 74% appear once; the ten largest clones hold under 2%. V shed 4 bases, J shed 2 bases, and the junction held 5 bases outside the gene matches. Per the germline V gene, CDR1 is MNHEY and CDR2 is SMNVEV (reference sequence). This CDR3 is 15 amino acids long.

The chain employs TRBV27 and TRBJ2-7, with 10 nucleotides matching TRBD1. This sequence was found in a woman aged 40 to 50 in good health and CMV-seronegative. Material: PBMCs. CDR3 protein: CASSWSGTGAYEQYF. The CDR3 region has the DNA TGTGCCAGCAGTTGGTCCGGGACAGGGGCCTACGAGCAGTACTTC.